This TCR beta chain was identified during a study of shared clonotypes between healthy human individuals. Study-wide points: Rarefaction curves obtained for sorted subsets showed sequencing incomplete despite large depth. Relative to clonotypes present in all four donors, those not shared had lower generation probabilities. When naive CD4 clonotypes were compared across a handful of donors, around 5% were shared.

Worth noting for this clone: As yet, its antigen is unknown. One end of the junction varies from germline; a read error may be responsible.

There are 11 residues in the CDR3. Germline CDR1 MDHEN, CDR2 SYDVKM. Sequencing was at deep level. Profiled with immunoSEQ multiplex PCR; TCRdb holds only in-frame clones, not every one. Of around 600,000 clones listed, more than 95% are singletons. What was sequenced was naive CD4+ T cells sorted from blood. Described subset: CD45RA+ positively selected. The rearrangement links TRBV28 to TRBJ2-7, with D maybe TRBD1 (6 bases). The sequence was obtained from a woman younger than 45 in good health. The CDR3 sequence: CRAGAEGEQYF. The CDR3 DNA is TGCAGGGCAGGGGCTGAGGGGGAGCAGTACTTC.